This record concerns one TCR beta chain sequence. The sample is drawn from a study of T cell changes during pregnancy in multiple sclerosis. Profiled with immunoSEQ multiplex PCR; TCRdb holds only in-frame clones, not every one. The top ten hold approximately 13% of the sample, which has around 36,000 clones, under 95% seen once. The sample here was CD8+ T cells from peripheral blood mononuclear cells, taken in the first trimester of pregnancy. This receptor was obtained from a female donor with multiple sclerosis, enrolled in a pregnancy study.

The CDR3 DNA reads TGTGCCAGCATCTACTCGTTACAGGGGTCCTACGAGCAGTACTTC. Translating gives CASIYSLQGSYEQYF. The chain carries TRBV6-6 and TRBJ2-7; 7 nucleotides agree with TRBD1. The trim removed 7 bases at V and 1 base at J, leaving 10 bases unmatched. Germline CDR1 reads MNHNY; CDR2 reads SVGAGI (reference sequence). The CDR3 has 15 amino acids.